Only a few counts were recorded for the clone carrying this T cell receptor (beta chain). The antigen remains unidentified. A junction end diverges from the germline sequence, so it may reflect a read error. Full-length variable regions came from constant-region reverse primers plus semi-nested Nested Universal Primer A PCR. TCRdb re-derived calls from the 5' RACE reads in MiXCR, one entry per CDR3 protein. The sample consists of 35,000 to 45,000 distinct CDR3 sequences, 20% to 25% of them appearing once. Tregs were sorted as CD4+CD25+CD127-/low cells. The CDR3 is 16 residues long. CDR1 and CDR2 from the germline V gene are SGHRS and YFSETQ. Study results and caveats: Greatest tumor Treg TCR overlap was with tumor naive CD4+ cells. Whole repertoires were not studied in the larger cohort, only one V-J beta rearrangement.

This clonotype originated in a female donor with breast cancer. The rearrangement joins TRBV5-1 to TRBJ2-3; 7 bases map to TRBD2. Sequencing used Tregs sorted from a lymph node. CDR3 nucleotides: TGCGCCAGCGGCTTGGGGCGGGAGAGGATCAAACATACGCAGTATTTT. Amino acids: CASGLGRERIKHTQYF.